This is a list of T cell receptor beta chains from one sample in a study of T cell changes during pregnancy in multiple sclerosis. Method: immunoSEQ multiplex PCR; TCRdb's copy keeps in-frame clones and lacks some. The profile shows some 44,000 clones, 88% of them singletons. Sequenced here: CD4+ T cells from peripheral blood mononuclear cells, sampled in the second trimester of pregnancy. The receptor set was obtained from a female donor with multiple sclerosis, enrolled in a pregnancy study. Each CDR3 is given with its conserved first and last residue. The D gene is left open where the match is weak. For some rows the clone size is stated as once, few or many, or as a class when expanded; others skip it.

clone_size	d_call	v_call	j_call	cdr3_aa	cdr3_nt
NA	NA	TRBV28	TRBJ2-1	CASSYGGSSYNEQFF	TGTGCCAGCAGTTACGGGGGAAGCTCCTACAATGAGCAGTTCTTC
NA	NA	TRBV9	TRBJ1-6	CASSSNQQGYSPLHF	TGTGCCAGCAGTTCTAATCAACAGGGTTATTCACCCCTCCACTTT
NA	TRBD2	TRBV19	TRBJ2-7	CASSLLRTSIDEQYF	TGTGCCAGTAGCCTCCTGAGGACTAGCATCGACGAGCAGTACTTC
NA	TRBD2	TRBV9	TRBJ2-2	CASSKTSGENTGELFF	TGTGCCAGCAGCAAAACTAGCGGGGAGAACACCGGGGAGCTGTTTTTT
NA	NA	TRBV6-6	TRBJ2-7	CASSYSGQVYEQYF	TGTGCCAGCAGTTACTCGGGCCAGGTCTACGAGCAGTACTTC
NA	TRBD1	TRBV11-2	TRBJ1-5	CASSLGTGTGNQPQHF	TGTGCCAGCAGCTTAGGTACCGGGACAGGCAATCAGCCCCAGCATTTT
NA	NA	TRBV7-2	TRBJ2-3	CASSYGIADTQYF	TGTGCCAGCAGCTACGGGATCGCAGATACGCAGTATTTT
NA	TRBD1	TRBV28	TRBJ1-1	CASTNDGTAHEAFF	TGTGCCAGCACCAACGACGGGACAGCTCATGAAGCTTTCTTT
NA	NA	TRBV2	TRBJ2-1	CASSVKRSSYNEQFF	TGTGCCAGCAGTGTCAAGCGCAGCTCCTACAATGAGCAGTTCTTC
NA	NA	TRBV15	TRBJ2-5	CATTFQGTQYF	TGTGCCACCACCTTCCAGGGGACCCAGTACTTC
medium-sized	TRBD1	TRBV19	TRBJ1-1	CASSKGQGANTEAFF	TGTGCCAGTAGTAAGGGACAGGGGGCCAACACTGAAGCTTTCTTT
NA	NA	TRBV21-1	TRBJ2-2	CASSKVRGQGFRTGELFF	TGTGCCAGCAGCAAAGTTAGGGGACAGGGCTTCCGCACCGGGGAGCTGTTTTTT
NA	NA	TRBV15	TRBJ2-7	CATSRDRLVGGSEQYF	TGTGCCACCAGCAGAGATCGTCTAGTAGGCGGATCCGAGCAGTACTTC
NA	TRBD1	TRBV6-4	TRBJ1-2	CASSPGQGDYGYTF	TGTGCCAGCAGTCCGGGACAGGGGGACTATGGCTACACCTTC
NA	TRBD1	TRBV18	TRBJ2-4	CASSPESGQKRNIQYF	TGTGCCAGCTCACCAGAATCGGGACAGAAGAGAAACATTCAGTACTTC
once	NA	TRBV6-1	TRBJ1-1	CASSVERVNTEAFF	TGTGCCAGCAGTGTTGAGAGAGTGAACACTGAAGCTTTCTTT
NA	TRBD2	TRBV5-1	TRBJ2-5	CASSSGTSGSPLAGKTQYF	TGCGCCAGCAGCTCCGGGACTAGCGGGAGTCCTCTGGCGGGAAAGACCCAGTACTTC
NA	TRBD2	TRBV6-5	TRBJ2-5	CASRKTSGLQETQYF	TGTGCCAGCAGAAAGACTAGCGGACTCCAAGAGACCCAGTACTTC
NA	NA	TRBV4-2	TRBJ1-4	CASSQGGNEKLFF	TGTGCCAGCAGCCAAGGAGGGAATGAAAAACTGTTTTTT
NA	NA	TRBV11-2	TRBJ2-3	CASSLLGRGRATDTQYF	TGTGCCAGCAGCTTACTGGGAAGGGGGAGGGCCACAGATACGCAGTATTTT
NA	TRBD2	TRBV4-2	TRBJ2-7	CASSQEGPSGSTYEQYF	TGTGCCAGCAGCCAAGAAGGCCCTAGCGGGAGTACCTACGAGCAGTACTTC
NA	NA	TRBV19	TRBJ2-1	CASSIGLITYNEQFF	TGTGCCAGTAGTATCGGACTGATCACCTACAATGAGCAGTTCTTC
NA	NA	TRBV28	TRBJ1-2	CAAVGAVGYTF	TGTGCCGCGGTCGGCGCGGTGGGCTACACCTTC
few	NA	TRBV5-1	TRBJ1-2	CASSWSLQPNYGYTF	TGCGCCAGCAGCTGGTCATTACAGCCTAACTATGGCTACACCTTC
NA	TRBD2	TRBV30	TRBJ2-3	CAWDTSTSGTTQYF	TGTGCCTGGGACACCTCCACTAGCGGGACTACGCAGTATTTT
NA	NA	TRBV2	TRBJ2-5	CASSEGVYQETQYF	TGTGCCAGCAGTGAAGGAGTCTACCAAGAGACCCAGTACTTC
NA	NA	TRBV25-1	TRBJ1-1	CASSVGARTEAFF	TGTGCCAGCAGTGTGGGGGCACGAACTGAAGCTTTCTTT
NA	TRBD1	TRBV13	TRBJ1-1	CASSMRQGGRVTEAFF	TGTGCCAGCAGCATGCGACAGGGCGGGAGGGTCACTGAAGCTTTCTTT
NA	NA	TRBV19	TRBJ2-3	CASSIDGRGTDTQYF	TGTGCCAGTAGTATAGACGGTCGCGGCACAGATACGCAGTATTTT
NA	NA	TRBV5-1	TRBJ1-1	CASSLNLRGENTEAFF	TGCGCCAGCAGCTTAAACCTCAGGGGCGAGAACACTGAAGCTTTCTTT
NA	NA	TRBV27	TRBJ2-6	CASSFFGAAGANVLTF	TGTGCCAGCAGTTTTTTTGGGGCGGCTGGGGCCAACGTCCTGACTTTC
NA	NA	TRBV11-1	TRBJ2-5	CASSLWAGDLETQYF	TGTGCCAGCAGCTTATGGGCAGGGGACCTAGAGACCCAGTACTTC
NA	NA	TRBV28	TRBJ2-5	CASSPGGTVETQYF	TGTGCCAGCAGCCCCGGCGGGACAGTCGAGACCCAGTACTTC
NA	NA	TRBV19	TRBJ2-6	CASSIPGRGKAGANVLTF	TGTGCCAGTAGTATTCCGGGACGGGGGAAGGCTGGGGCCAACGTCCTGACTTTC
NA	NA	TRBV28	TRBJ1-1	CASSLARGSAEAFF	TGTGCCAGCAGTTTAGCCAGGGGTTCGGCTGAAGCTTTCTTT
NA	TRBD1	TRBV7-9	TRBJ2-1	CASSFGTGGRDEQFF	TGTGCCAGCAGCTTTGGGACAGGGGGAAGGGATGAGCAGTTCTTC
NA	TRBD1	TRBV19	TRBJ1-2	CASSIKHRDRTDPPGYGYTF	TGTGCCAGTAGTATAAAGCACCGGGACAGAACGGATCCCCCCGGGTATGGCTACACCTTC
NA	NA	TRBV12-1	TRBJ1-1	CASSQTGEIEAFF	TGTGCCAGCAGCCAGACAGGGGAGATTGAAGCTTTCTTT
NA	TRBD1	TRBV19	TRBJ1-4	CATTGDGDEKLFF	TGTGCCACTACAGGGGATGGGGATGAAAAACTGTTTTTT
NA	TRBD2	TRBV7-2	TRBJ2-2	CASSLTGGPGNGELFF	TGTGCCAGCAGCTTAACGGGAGGGCCTGGAAACGGGGAGCTGTTTTTT
NA	NA	TRBV27	TRBJ2-1	CASSADWAGYNEQFF	TGTGCCAGCAGTGCCGATTGGGCGGGTTACAATGAGCAGTTCTTC
NA	TRBD2	TRBV5-1	TRBJ2-1	CASSFIAGTSYNEQFF	TGCGCCAGCAGCTTCATAGCGGGAACCTCCTACAATGAGCAGTTCTTC
NA	TRBD1	TRBV28	TRBJ1-1	CASSGDKTGGVNTEAFF	TGTGCCAGCAGTGGAGATAAGACAGGGGGAGTGAACACTGAAGCTTTCTTT
NA	NA	TRBV19	TRBJ2-1	CASSIASRSSYNEQFF	TGTGCCAGTAGTATTGCATCAAGGAGCTCCTACAATGAGCAGTTCTTC
NA	NA	TRBV19	TRBJ1-2	CASRRDMSNYGYTF	TGTGCCAGTAGACGGGACATGTCGAACTATGGCTACACCTTC
NA	TRBD1	TRBV29-1	TRBJ2-2	CSVAVGQAGGELFF	TGCAGCGTTGCAGTCGGACAGGCAGGCGGGGAGCTGTTTTTT
few	TRBD2	TRBV6-5	TRBJ2-7	CASSSRLAGGWEQYF	TGTGCCAGCAGTTCGAGACTAGCGGGAGGGTGGGAGCAGTACTTC
NA	NA	TRBV5-8	TRBJ1-3	CASSLVGRSGNTIYF	TGTGCCAGCAGCTTGGTGGGCCGCTCTGGAAACACCATATATTTT
once	NA	TRBV5-1	TRBJ2-3	CASSLGGTFVGSILDTQYF	TGCGCCAGCAGCTTGGGGGGTACTTTTGTCGGGAGTATTCTCGATACGCAGTATTTT